This T cell receptor (beta chain) was documented in a study of blood T cells in healthy people across ages. For the second PCR, which ran for about 6 to 11 cycles, a sample-barcoded 5' primer and a J-beta primer mix were used. A 12-random-nucleotide template-switch adaptor tagged each cDNA molecule. From the 5' RACE reads, TCRdb called clonotypes with MiXCR, one entry per CDR3 protein. The sample has approximately 940,000 distinct CDR3 sequences; about 48% are singletons. Germline CDR1 is SQVTM and CDR2 is ANQGSEA. This CDR3 contains 14 residues. A minimum of 5 micrograms of total RNA was extracted per sample.

This TCR was sampled from a young man in good health. The V gene is TRBV29-1, the J gene TRBJ2-5, with a tentative D call TRBD2 (5 bases). The tail of the sequence fits TRBJ2-4 better, so the J call may be wrong. Material: blood. The CDR3 loop is CSVSEGGFGSIQYF. The CDR3 DNA sequence: TGCAGCGTTTCCGAGGGTGGATTTGGGAGCATTCAGTACTTC.